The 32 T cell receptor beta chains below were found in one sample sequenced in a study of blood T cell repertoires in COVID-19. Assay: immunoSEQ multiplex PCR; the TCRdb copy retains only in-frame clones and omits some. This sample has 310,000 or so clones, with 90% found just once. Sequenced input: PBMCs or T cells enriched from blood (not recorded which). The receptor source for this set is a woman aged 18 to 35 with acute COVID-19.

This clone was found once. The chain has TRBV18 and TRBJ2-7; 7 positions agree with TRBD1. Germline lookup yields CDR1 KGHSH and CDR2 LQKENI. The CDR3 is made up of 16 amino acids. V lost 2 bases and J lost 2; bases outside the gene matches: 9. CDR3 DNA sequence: TGTGCCAGCTCACCAGGCCGGACAGGCCTAACCTACGAGCAGTACTTC. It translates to CASSPGRTGLTYEQYF. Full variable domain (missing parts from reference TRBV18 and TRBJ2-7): NAGVMQNPRHLVRRRGQEARLRCSPMKGHSHVYWYRQLPEEGLKFMVYLQKENIIDESGMPKERFSAEFPKEGPSILRIQQVVRGDSAAYFCASSPGRTGLTYEQYFGPGTRLTVT.

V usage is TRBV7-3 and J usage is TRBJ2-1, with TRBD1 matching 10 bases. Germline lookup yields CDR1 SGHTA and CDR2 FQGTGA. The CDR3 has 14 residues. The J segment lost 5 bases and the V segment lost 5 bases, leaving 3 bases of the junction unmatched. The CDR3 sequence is CASSRDRGDNEQFF. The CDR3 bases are TGTGCCAGCAGCAGGGACAGGGGAGACAATGAGCAGTTCTTC.

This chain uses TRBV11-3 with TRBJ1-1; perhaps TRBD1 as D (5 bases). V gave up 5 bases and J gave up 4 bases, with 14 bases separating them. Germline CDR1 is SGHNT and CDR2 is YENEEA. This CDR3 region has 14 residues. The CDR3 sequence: CASSANGGSTEAFF. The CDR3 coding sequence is TGTGCCAGCAGCGCCAACGGGGGTTCCACTGAAGCTTTCTTT. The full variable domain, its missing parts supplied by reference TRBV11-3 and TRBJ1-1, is EAGVVQSPRYKIIEKKQPVAFWCNPISGHNTLYWYLQNLGQGPELLIRYENEEAVDDSQLPKDRFSAERLKGVDSTLKIQPAELGDSAVYLCASSANGGSTEAFFGQGTRLTVV.

The CDR3 loop reads CASSSVYEQYF. As DNA, the CDR3 is TGTGCCAGCAGCTCCGTCTACGAGCAGTACTTC. V and J are TRBV6-5 and TRBJ2-7, with D unclear. Germline loops: CDR1 MNHEY, CDR2 SVGAGI. V lost 6 bases, J lost 3 bases, and 6 bases lay in between. This CDR3 is built from 11 residues.

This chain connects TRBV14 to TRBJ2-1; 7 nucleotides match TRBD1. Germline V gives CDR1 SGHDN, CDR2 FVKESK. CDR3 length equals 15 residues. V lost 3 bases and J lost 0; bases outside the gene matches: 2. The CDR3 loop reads CASSQDRISYNEQFF. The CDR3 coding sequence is TGTGCCAGCAGCCAGGACAGGATCTCCTACAATGAGCAGTTCTTC.

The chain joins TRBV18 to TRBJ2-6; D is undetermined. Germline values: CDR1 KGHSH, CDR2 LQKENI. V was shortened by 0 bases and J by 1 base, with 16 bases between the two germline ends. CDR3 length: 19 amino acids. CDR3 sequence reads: CASSPPTRVSRSGANVLTF. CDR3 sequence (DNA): TGTGCCAGCTCACCACCAACCCGGGTTAGTCGGTCTGGGGCCAACGTCCTGACTTTC.

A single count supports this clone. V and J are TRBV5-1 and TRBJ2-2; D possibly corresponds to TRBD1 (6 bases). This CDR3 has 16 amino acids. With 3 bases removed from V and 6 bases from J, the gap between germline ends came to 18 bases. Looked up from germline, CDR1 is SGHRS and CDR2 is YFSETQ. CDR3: CASSSDQGTISGELFF. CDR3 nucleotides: TGCGCCAGCAGCTCCGACCAGGGGACGATATCCGGGGAGCTGTTTTTT.

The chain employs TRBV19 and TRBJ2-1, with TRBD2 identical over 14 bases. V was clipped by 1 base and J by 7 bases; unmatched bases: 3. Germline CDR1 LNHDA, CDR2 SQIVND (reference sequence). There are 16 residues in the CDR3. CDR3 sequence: CASSIGGLAGVNEQFF. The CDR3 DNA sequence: TGTGCCAGTAGTATAGGGGGACTAGCGGGAGTTAATGAGCAGTTCTTC.

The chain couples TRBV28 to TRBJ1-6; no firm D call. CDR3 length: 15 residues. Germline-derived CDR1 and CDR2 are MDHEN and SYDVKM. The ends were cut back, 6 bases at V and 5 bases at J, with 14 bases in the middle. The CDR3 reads CASRVRGMNNSPLHF. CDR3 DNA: TGTGCCAGCAGGGTGCGGGGTATGAATAATTCACCCCTCCACTTT.

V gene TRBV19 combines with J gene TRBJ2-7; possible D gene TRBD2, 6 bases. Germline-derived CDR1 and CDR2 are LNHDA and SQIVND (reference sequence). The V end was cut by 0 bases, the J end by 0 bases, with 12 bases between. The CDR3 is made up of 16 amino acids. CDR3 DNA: TGTGCCAGTAGTATAGATGTGTGGGAGGTCTCCTACGAGCAGTACTTC. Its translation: CASSIDVWEVSYEQYF.

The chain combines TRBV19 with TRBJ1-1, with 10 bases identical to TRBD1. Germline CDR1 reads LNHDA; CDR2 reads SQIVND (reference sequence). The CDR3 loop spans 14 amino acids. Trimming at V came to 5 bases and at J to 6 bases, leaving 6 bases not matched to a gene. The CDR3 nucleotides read TGTGCCAGTAGTGGGGACAGGGGCCTCGCTGAAGCTTTCTTT. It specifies CASSGDRGLAEAFF.

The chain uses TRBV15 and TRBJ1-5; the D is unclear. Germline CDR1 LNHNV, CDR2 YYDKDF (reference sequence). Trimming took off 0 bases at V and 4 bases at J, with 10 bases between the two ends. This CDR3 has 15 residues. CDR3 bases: TGTGCCACCAGCAGAGATTACACGGGAAATCAGCCCCAGCATTTT. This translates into CATSRDYTGNQPQHF.

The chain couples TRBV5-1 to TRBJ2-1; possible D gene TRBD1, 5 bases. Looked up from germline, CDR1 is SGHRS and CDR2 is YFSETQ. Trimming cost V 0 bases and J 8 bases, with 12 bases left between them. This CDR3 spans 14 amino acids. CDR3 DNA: TGCGCCAGCAGCTTGGGATTAGCCAGGGATGAGCAGTTCTTC. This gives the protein CASSLGLARDEQFF.

Here the CDR3 reads CASSLGGPGSTDTQYF. Here the CDR3 DNA reads TGTGCCAGCAGTTTGGGGGGGCCTGGTAGTACAGATACGCAGTATTTT. The V gene is TRBV27, the J gene TRBJ2-3; weak D call: TRBD2 (7 bases). Trimming pared 3 bases from V and 3 bases from J, leaving 16 bases between. The CDR3 has 16 amino acids. Germline assignment: CDR1 MNHEY and CDR2 SMNVEV (reference sequence).

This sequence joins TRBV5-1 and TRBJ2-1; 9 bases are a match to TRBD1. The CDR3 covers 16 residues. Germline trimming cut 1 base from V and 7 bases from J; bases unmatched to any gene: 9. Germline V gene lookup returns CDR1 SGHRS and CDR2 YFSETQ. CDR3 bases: TGCGCCAGCAGCTTGCGACAGGGGGTCAGACATAATGAGCAGTTCTTC. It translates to CASSLRQGVRHNEQFF.

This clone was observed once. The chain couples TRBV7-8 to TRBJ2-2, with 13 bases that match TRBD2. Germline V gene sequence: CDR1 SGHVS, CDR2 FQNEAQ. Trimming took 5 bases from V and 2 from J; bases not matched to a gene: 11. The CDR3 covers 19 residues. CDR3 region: CASSPGTSGTLRNTGELFF. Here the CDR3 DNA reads TGTGCCAGCAGCCCAGGGACTAGCGGGACCCTCCGAAACACCGGGGAGCTGTTTTTT.

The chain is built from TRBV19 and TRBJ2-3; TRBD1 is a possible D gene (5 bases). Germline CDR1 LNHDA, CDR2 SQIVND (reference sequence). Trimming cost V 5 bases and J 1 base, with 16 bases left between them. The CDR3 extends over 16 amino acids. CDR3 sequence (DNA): TGTGCCAGTAGTCTCAGAAGGACATTGGGCACAGATACGCAGTATTTT. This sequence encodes CASSLRRTLGTDTQYF.

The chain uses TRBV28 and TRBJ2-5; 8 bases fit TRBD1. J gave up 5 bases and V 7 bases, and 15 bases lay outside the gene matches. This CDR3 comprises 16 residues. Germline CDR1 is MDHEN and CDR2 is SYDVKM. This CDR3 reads CASKTTRQGFRETQYF. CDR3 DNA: TGTGCCAGCAAAACTACACGACAGGGGTTTAGGGAGACCCAGTACTTC.

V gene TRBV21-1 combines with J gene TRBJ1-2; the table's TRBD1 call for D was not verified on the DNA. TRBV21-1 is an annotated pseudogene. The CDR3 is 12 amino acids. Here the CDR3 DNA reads TGTGCCAACCCGACAGCCCCTCGTGGCTACACCTTC. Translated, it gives CANPTAPRGYTF.

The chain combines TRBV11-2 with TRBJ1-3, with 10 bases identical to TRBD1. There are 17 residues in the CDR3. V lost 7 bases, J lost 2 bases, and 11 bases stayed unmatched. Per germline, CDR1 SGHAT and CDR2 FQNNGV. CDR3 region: CASNSGGTGAPGNTIYF. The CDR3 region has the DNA TGTGCCAGCAACTCGGGGGGGACAGGGGCCCCTGGAAACACCATATATTTT. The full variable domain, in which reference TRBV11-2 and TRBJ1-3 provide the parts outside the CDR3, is EAGVAQSPRYKIIEKRQSVAFWCNPISGHATLYWYQQILGQGPKLLIQFQNNGVVDDSQLPKDRFSAERLKGVDSTLKIQPAKLEDSAVYLCASNSGGTGAPGNTIYFGEGSWLTVV.

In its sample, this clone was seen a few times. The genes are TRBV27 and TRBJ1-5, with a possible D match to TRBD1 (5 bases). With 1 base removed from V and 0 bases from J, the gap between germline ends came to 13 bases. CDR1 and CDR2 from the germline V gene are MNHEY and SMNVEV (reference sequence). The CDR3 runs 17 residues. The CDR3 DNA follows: TGTGCCAGCAGTTTATTCCCCCGGGGGTTTAGCAATCAGCCCCAGCATTTT. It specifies CASSLFPRGFSNQPQHF.

The CDR3 DNA reads TGTGCCAGCAGCTTAGGCCAGGGCATTTCCCACGAGCAGTACTTC. This gives the protein CASSLGQGISHEQYF. The chain combines TRBV7-9 with TRBJ2-7, with D possibly TRBD1 on 5 matching bases. This CDR3 spans 15 amino acids. Germline CDR1 SEHNR, CDR2 FQNEAQ (reference sequence). V was clipped by 1 base and J by 5 bases, with 15 bases between them.

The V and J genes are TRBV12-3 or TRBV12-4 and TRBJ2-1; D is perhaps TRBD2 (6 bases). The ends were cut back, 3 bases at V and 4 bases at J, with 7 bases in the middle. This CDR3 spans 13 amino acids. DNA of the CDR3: TGTGCCAGCAGTTTGGAGGGTTACAATGAGCAGTTCTTC. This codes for CASSLEGYNEQFF.

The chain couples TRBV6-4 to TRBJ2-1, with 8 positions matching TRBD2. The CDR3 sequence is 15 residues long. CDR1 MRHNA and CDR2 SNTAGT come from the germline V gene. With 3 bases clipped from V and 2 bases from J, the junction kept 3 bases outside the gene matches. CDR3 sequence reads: CASSEVSGTYNEQFF. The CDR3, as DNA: TGTGCCAGCAGTGAGGTTAGCGGGACCTACAATGAGCAGTTCTTC.

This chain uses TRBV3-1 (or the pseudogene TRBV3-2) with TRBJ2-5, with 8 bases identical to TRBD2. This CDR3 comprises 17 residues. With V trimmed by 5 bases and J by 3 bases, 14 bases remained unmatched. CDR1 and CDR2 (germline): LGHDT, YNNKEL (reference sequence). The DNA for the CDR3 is TGTGCCAGCAGCACCCGGGGGGGCGGAGACCGAGAAGAGACCCAGTACTTC. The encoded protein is CASSTRGGGDREETQYF.

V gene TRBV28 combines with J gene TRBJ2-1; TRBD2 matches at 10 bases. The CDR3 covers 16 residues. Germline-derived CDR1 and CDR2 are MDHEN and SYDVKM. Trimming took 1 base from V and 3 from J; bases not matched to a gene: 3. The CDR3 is CASSLFLAGDYNEQFF. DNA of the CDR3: TGTGCCAGCAGTTTATTCCTAGCGGGAGACTACAATGAGCAGTTCTTC. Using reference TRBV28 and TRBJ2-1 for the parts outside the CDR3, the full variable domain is DVKVTQSSRYLVKRTGEKVFLECVQDMDHENMFWYRQDPGLGLRLIYFSYDVKMKEKGDIPEGYSVSREKKERFSLILESASTNQTSMYLCASSLFLAGDYNEQFFGPGTRLTVL.

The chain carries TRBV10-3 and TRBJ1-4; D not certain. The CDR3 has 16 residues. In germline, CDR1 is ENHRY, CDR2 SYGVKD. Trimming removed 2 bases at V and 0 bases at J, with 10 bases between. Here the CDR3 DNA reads TGTGCCATCAGTGAGGGCAGGCCCCCAACTAATGAAAAACTGTTTTTT. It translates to CAISEGRPPTNEKLFF.

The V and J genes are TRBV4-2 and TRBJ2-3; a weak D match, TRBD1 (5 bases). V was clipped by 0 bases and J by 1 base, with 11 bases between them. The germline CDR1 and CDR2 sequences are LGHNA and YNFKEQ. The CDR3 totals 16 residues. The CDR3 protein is CASSQEGAPGTDTQYF. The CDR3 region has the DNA TGTGCCAGCAGCCAAGAAGGGGCCCCTGGCACAGATACGCAGTATTTT.

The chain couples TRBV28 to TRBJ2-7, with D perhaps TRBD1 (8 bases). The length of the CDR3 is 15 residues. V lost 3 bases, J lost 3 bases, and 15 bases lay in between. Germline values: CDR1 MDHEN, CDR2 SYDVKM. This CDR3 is CASSFGQGGFYEQYF. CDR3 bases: TGTGCCAGCAGTTTCGGACAGGGAGGGTTCTACGAGCAGTACTTC.

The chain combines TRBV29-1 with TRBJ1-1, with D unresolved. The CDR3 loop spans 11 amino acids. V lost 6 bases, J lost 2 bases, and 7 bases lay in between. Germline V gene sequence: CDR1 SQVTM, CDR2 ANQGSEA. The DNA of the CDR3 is TGCAGCGTGGTCAGAAACACTGAAGCTTTCTTT. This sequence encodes CSVVRNTEAFF.

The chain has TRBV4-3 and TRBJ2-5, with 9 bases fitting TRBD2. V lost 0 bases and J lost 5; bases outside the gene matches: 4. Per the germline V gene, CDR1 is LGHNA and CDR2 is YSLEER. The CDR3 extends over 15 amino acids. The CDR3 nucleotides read TGCGCCAGCAGCCAAGAGGGGGCGGGAGGGGAGACCCAGTACTTC. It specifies CASSQEGAGGETQYF.

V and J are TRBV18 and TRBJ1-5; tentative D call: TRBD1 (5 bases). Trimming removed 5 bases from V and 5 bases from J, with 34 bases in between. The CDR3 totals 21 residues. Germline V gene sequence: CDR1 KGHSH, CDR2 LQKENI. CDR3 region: CASSSESTSADVWGDHQPQHF. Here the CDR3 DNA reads TGTGCCAGCTCATCCGAATCGACGTCGGCAGATGTATGGGGGGACCATCAGCCCCAGCATTTT.